This TCR beta chain was captured in a study of OX40 agonist ivuxolimab in advanced cancers. Study at large: Roughly two fifths of patients had received prior checkpoint inhibitor therapy.

With respect to this clone: What it binds is unknown.

Libraries were prepared by immunoSEQ multiplex PCR; TCRdb keeps only in-frame clonotypes and omits some of them. The sample includes 80,000 to 100,000 clones, roughly 91% of them seen just once. Sampling of blood occurred at baseline, cycle 4 day 1, and cycle 7 day 1. The CDR3 extends over 15 amino acids. Germline CDR1 is MNHEY and CDR2 is SVGAGI. V shed 6 bases, J shed 7 bases, and the junction held 9 bases outside the gene matches. Study-wide results and limits: The antigen specificity of the peripheral T cells (those that were expanded) was not determined.

The sequence was collected from an adult with an advanced solid tumor such as melanoma, head and neck, liver or kidney cancer. The sample in question was CD4+ or CD8+ T cells sorted from blood, obtained in a trial of the OX40 agonist ivuxolimab. This chain connects TRBV6-5 to TRBJ2-4; 10 nucleotides match TRBD1. The CDR3 spells CASRTGTGVLNIQYF. As DNA, the CDR3 is TGTGCCAGCAGAACCGGGACAGGGGTTCTCAACATTCAGTACTTC.